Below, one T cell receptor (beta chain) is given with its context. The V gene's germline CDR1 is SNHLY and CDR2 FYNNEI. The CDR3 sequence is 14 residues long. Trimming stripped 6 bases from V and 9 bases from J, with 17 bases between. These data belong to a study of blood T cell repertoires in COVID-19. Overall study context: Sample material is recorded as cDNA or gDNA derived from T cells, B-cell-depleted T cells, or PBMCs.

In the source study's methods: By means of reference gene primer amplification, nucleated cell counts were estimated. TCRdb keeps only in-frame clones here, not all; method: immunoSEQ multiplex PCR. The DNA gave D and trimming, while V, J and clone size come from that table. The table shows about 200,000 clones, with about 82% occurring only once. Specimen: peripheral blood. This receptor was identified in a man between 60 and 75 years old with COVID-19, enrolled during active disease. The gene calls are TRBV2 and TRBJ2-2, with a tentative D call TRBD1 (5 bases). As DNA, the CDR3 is TGTGCCAGCAGCCCGACAGTCTATCAGCGGGAGCTGTTTTTT. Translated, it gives CASSPTVYQRELFF.